One and the same sample provided the 2 T cell receptor beta chains below, sequenced in a study of T-cell memory formation after mild COVID-19. TCRdb reanalysed the 5' RACE reads using MiXCR and keeps one entry per CDR3 protein. The sample has roughly 190,000 distinct CDR3 sequences, about 11% seen once; the top ten hold 3% to 3.5%. The sample consisted of PBMCs or a T cell subset sorted from them (not recorded which). All receptors come from a man between 18 and 29 years old who had mild COVID-19 (a few samples of this study predate the infection). Cell type and time point are not known.

This clonotype was detected a few times. The chain joins TRBV19 to TRBJ2-1; D is perhaps TRBD1 or TRBD2 (5 bases each). Germline-derived CDR1 and CDR2 are LNHDA and SQIVND (reference sequence). The V end was cut by 5 bases, the J end by 9 bases, with 14 bases between. The CDR3 has 13 residues. The CDR3: CASSPRGAGEQFF. The CDR3 nucleotides read TGTGCCAGTAGTCCTCGGGGCGCTGGTGAGCAGTTCTTC.

The V and J genes are TRBV5-1 and TRBJ2-7; no definite D call. Germline CDR1 and CDR2: SGHRS and YFSETQ. The CDR3 loop spans 14 amino acids. Trimming left V 1 base short and J 1 base short, with 9 bases between. CDR3 nucleotides: TGCGCCAGCAGCTTGAATGACGGATCCTACGAGCAGTACTTC. This translates into CASSLNDGSYEQYF.